The clone carrying this T cell receptor (beta chain) was recorded at least ten times. The antigen is unknown. Then a second PCR, running roughly 7 to 11 cycles, was carried out with a sample-barcoded 5' primer and a J-beta primer mix. TCRdb passed the 5' RACE reads through MiXCR, listing each CDR3 protein once. Among approximately 320,000 distinct CDR3 sequences listed, roughly 29% were seen once. These data belong to a study of blood T cells in healthy people across ages. General study results and limits: TCR beta diversity, measured per million T cells, fell in a roughly linear way with age.

The source is a woman between 65 and 79 years old in good health. The sequenced sample consisted of blood.

The CDR3 protein is CASSQSDTQYF. CDR3 DNA: TGTGCCAGCAGCCAGTCCGATACGCAGTATTTT. This rearrangement joins TRBV3-1 to TRBJ2-3; D is ambiguous. Trimming shortened V by 3 bases and J by 6 bases, and 4 bases separated the two germline ends. Germline V gives CDR1 LGHDT, CDR2 YNNKEL (reference sequence). CDR3 length equals 11 residues.